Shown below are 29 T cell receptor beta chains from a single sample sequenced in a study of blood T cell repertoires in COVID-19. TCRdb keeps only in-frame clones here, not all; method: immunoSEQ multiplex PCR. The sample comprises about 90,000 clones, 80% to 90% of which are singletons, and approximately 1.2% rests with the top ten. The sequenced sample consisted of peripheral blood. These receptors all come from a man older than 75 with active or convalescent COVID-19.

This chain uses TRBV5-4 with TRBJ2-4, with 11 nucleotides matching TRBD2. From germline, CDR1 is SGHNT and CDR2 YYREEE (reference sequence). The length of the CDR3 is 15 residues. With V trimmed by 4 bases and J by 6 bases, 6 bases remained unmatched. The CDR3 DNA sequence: TGTGCCAGCAGCACGACTAGCGGGAAACTAAACATTCAGTACTTC. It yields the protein CASSTTSGKLNIQYF. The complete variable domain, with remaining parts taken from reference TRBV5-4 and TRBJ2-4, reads ETGVTQSPTHLIKTRGQQVTLRCSSQSGHNTVSWYQQALGQGPQFIFQYYREEENGRGNFPPRFSGLQFPNYSSELNVNALELDDSALYLCASSTTSGKLNIQYFGAGTRLSVL.

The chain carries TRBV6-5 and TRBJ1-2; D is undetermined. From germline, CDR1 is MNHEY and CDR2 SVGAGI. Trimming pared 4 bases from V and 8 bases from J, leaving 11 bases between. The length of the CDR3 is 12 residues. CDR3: CASSSSPGGYTF. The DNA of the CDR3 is TGTGCCAGCAGTTCGTCCCCAGGCGGCTACACCTTC.

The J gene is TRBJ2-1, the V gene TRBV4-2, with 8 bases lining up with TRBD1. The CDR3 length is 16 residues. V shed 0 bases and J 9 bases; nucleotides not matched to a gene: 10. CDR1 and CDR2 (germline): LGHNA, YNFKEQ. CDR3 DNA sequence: TGTGCCAGCAGCCAAGACCTCAAGACAGGGGATGGTGAGCAGTTCTTC. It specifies CASSQDLKTGDGEQFF.

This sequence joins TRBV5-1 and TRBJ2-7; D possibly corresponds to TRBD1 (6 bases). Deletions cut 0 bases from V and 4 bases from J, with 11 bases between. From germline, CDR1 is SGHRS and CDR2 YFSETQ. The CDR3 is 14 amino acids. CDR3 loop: CASSLDRERYEQYF. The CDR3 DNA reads TGCGCCAGCAGCTTGGACAGGGAAAGGTACGAGCAGTACTTC.

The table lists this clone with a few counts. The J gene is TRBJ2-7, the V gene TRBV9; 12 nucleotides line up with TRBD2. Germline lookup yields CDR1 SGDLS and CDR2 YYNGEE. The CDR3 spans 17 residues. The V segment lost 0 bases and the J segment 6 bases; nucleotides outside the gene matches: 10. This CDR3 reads CASSVAGTSGPGGEQYF. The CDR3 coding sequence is TGTGCCAGCAGCGTAGCAGGGACTAGCGGGCCCGGAGGCGAGCAGTACTTC.

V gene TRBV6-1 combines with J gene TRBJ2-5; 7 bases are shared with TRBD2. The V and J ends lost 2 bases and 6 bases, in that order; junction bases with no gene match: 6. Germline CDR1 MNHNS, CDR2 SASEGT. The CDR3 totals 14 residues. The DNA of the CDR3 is TGTGCCAGCAGTGAACTCACTAGCGAGCAGACCCAGTACTTC. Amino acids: CASSELTSEQTQYF.

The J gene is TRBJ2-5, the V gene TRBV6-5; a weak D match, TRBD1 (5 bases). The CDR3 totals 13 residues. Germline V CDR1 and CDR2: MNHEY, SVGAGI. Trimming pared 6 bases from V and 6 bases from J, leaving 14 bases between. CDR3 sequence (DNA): TGTGCCAGCAGCACAAGGGGAACGAAGACCCAGTACTTC. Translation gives CASSTRGTKTQYF.

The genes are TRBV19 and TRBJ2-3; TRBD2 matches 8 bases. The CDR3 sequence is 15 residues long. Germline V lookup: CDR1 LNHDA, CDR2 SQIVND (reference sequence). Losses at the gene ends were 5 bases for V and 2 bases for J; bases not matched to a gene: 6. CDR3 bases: TGTGCCAGTAGTGCGTTAGCGGGATCCACAGATACGCAGTATTTT. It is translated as CASSALAGSTDTQYF.

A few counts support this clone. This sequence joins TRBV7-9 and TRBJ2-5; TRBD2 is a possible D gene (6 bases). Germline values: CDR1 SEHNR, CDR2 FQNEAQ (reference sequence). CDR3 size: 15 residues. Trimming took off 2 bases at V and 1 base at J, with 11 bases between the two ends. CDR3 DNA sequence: TGTGCCAGCAGCTTACATAGCGGAATCCAAGAGACCCAGTACTTC. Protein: CASSLHSGIQETQYF.

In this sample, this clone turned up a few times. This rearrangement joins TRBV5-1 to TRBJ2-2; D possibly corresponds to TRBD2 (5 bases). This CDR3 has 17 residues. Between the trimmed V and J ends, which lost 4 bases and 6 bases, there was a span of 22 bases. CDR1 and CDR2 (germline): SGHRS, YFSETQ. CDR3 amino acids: CASSPNSGRVGSGELFF. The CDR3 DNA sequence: TGCGCCAGCAGCCCGAATTCCGGGCGGGTAGGGTCCGGGGAGCTGTTTTTT.

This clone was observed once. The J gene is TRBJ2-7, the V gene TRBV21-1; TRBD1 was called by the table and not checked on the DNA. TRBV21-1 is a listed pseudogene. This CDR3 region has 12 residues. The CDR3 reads CASPGTGFEQYF. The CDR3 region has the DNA TGTGCCAGCCCCGGGACAGGGTTCGAGCAGTACTTC.

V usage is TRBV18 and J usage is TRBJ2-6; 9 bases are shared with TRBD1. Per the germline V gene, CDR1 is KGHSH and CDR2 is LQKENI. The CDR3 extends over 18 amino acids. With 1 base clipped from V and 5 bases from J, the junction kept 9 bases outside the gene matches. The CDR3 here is CASSPLQDRGGWANVLTF. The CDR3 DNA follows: TGTGCCAGCTCACCACTCCAGGACAGGGGTGGATGGGCCAACGTCCTGACTTTC.

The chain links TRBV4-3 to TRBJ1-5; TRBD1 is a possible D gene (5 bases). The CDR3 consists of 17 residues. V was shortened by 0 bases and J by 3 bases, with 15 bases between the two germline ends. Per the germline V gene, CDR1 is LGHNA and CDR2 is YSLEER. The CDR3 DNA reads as TGCGCCAGCAGCCAAGAAAGAACCCGGGGGATCAATCAGCCCCAGCATTTT. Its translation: CASSQERTRGINQPQHF.

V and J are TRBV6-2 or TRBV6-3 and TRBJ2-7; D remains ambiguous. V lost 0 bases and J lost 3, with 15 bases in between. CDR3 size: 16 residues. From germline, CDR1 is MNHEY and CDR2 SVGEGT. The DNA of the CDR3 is TGTGCCAGCAGTTACTCTTACCTACTGAGAAGCTACGAGCAGTACTTC. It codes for CASSYSYLLRSYEQYF.

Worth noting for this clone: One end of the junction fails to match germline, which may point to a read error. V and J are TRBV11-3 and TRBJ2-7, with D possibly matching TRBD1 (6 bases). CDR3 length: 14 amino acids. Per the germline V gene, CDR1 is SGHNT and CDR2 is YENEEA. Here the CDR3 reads CVSSLSGDSYEQYF. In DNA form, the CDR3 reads TGTGTCAGCAGCTTATCAGGGGACTCCTACGAGCAGTACTTC.

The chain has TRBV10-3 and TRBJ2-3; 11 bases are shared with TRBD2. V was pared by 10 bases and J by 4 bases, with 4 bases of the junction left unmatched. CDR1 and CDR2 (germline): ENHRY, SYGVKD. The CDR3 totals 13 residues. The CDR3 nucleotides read TGTGCCACCGGGACTAGCGGTGCAGATACGCAGTATTTT. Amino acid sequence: CATGTSGADTQYF.

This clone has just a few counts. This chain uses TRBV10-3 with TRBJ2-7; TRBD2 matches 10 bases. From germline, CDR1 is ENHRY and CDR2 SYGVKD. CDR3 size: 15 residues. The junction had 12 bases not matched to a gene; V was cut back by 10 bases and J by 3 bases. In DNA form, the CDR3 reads TGTGCCACTAATATAGCGGGAGGAGACGTCTACGAGCAGTACTTC. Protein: CATNIAGGDVYEQYF.

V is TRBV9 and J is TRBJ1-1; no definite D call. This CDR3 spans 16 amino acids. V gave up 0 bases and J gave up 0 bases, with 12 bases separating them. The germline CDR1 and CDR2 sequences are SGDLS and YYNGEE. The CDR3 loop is CASSVAATQMNTEAFF. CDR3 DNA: TGTGCCAGCAGCGTAGCCGCGACACAGATGAACACTGAAGCTTTCTTT.

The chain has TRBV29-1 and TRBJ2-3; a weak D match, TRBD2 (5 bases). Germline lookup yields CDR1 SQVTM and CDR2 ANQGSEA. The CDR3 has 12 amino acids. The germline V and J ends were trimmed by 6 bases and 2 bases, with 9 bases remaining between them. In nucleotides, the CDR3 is TGCAGCGTGGGTAGCGCCACAGATACGCAGTATTTT. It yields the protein CSVGSATDTQYF.

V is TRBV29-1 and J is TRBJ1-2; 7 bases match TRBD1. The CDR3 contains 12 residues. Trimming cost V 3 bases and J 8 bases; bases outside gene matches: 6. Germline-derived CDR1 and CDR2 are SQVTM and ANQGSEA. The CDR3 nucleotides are TGCAGCGTTGATAACAGGGGTGGCGGCTACACCTTC. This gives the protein CSVDNRGGGYTF.

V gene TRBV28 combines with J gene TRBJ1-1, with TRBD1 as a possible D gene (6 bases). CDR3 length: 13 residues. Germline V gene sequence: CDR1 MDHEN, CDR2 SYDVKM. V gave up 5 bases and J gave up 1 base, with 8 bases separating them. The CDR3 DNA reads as TGTGCCAGCAGTCTCAGGGGGAACACTGAAGCTTTCTTT. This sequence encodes CASSLRGNTEAFF. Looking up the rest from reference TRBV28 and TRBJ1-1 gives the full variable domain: DVKVTQSSRYLVKRTGEKVFLECVQDMDHENMFWYRQDPGLGLRLIYFSYDVKMKEKGDIPEGYSVSREKKERFSLILESASTNQTSMYLCASSLRGNTEAFFGQGTRLTVV.

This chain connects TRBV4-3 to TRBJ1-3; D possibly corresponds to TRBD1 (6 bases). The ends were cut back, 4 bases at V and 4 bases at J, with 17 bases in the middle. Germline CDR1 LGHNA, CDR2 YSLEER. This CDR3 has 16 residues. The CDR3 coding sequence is TGCGCCAGCAGCCGAGAGAGGGGGGGCATCGGAAACACCATATATTTT. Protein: CASSRERGGIGNTIYF.

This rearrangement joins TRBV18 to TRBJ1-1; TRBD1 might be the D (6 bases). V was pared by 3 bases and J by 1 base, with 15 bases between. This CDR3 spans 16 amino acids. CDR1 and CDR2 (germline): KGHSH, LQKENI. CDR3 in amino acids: CASSPRGGAENTEAFF. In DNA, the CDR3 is TGTGCCAGCTCACCCCGCGGGGGGGCGGAGAACACTGAAGCTTTCTTT.

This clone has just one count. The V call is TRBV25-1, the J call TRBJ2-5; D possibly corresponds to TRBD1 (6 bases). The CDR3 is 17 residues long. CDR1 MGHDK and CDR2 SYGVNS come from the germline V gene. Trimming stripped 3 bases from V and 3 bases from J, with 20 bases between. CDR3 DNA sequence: TGTGCCAGCAGTGACTCAAACCCAAGAGGGGGTGAAGAGACCCAGTACTTC. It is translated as CASSDSNPRGGEETQYF.

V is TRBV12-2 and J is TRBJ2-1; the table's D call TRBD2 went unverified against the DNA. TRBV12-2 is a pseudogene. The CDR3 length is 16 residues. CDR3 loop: CASRPLSGSSYNEQFF. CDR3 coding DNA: TGTGCAAGTCGCCCCCTTAGCGGGAGCTCCTACAATGAGCAGTTCTTC.

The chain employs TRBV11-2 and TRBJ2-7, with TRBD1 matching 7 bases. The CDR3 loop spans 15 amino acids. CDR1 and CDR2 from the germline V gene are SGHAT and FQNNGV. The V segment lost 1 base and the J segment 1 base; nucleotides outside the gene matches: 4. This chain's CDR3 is CASSLVTGISYEQYF. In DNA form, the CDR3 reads TGTGCCAGCAGCTTAGTGACAGGGATTTCCTACGAGCAGTACTTC.

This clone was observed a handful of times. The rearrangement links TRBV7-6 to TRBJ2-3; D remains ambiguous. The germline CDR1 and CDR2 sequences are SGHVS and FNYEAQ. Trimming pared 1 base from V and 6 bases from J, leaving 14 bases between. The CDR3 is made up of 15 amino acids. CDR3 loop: CASSLGARRSDTQYF. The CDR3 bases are TGTGCCAGCAGCTTAGGAGCCAGGCGATCCGATACGCAGTATTTT. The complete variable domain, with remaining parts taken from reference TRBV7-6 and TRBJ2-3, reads GAGVSQSPRYKVTKRGQDVALRCDPISGHVSLYWYRQALGQGPEFLTYFNYEAQQDKSGLPNDRFSAERPEGSISTLTIQRTEQRDSAMYRCASSLGARRSDTQYFGPGTRLTVL.

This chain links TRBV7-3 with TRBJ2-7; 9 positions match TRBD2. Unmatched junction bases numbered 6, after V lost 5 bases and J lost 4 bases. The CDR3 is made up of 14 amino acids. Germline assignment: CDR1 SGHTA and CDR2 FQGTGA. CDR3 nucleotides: TGTGCCAGCAGCGAATCGGGACTAGCTTACGAGCAGTACTTC. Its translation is CASSESGLAYEQYF.

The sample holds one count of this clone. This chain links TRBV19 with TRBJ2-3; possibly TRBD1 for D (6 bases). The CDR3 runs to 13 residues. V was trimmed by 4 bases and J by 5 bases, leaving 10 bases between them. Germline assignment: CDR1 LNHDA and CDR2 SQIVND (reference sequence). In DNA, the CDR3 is TGTGCCAGTAGTAGTACCAGGGGAGATACGCAGTATTTT. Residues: CASSSTRGDTQYF.